These T cell receptor beta chains were read from a single sample in a study of vaccination effects on CD4 cells after COVID-19. Only in-frame clones appear in the TCRdb table, and some are missing; sequencing was by immunoSEQ multiplex PCR. The sample gives 55,000 to 90,000 clones, about 69% of which show up once; over 4.5% is in the top ten. What these receptors recognize is not known. The sample in question was CD4+ T cells from PBMCs cultured with HIV peptides, obtained before COVID-19 vaccination. The receptors here all came from a human donor who had a prior SARS-CoV-2 infection. Each CDR3 is given with its conserved first and last residue. D genes are given only for firm matches. Not all rows give a size; the values are once, few, many and, for expanded clones, a class.

V	D	size	J	CDR3	DNA
TRBV4-1	TRBD2	.	TRBJ2-1	CASSQGPARGGYNEQFF	TGCGCCAGCAGCCAAGGACCGGCCCGGGGGGGCTACAATGAGCAGTTCTTC
TRBV5-1	TRBD1	.	TRBJ1-2	CASSFSHGTGGQDGYTF	TGCGCCAGCAGCTTCTCTCACGGGACAGGGGGCCAGGATGGCTACACCTTC
TRBV5-1	TRBD2	.	TRBJ2-1	CASSTLAGAYNEQFF	TGCGCCAGCAGCACCCTAGCGGGAGCATATAATGAGCAGTTCTTC
TRBV18	.	.	TRBJ2-1	CASSPPVGVYNEQFF	TGTGCCAGCTCACCACCGGTAGGGGTCTACAATGAGCAGTTCTTC
TRBV7-2	TRBD2	.	TRBJ2-2	CASSRRVAGAFGGELFF	TGTGCCAGCAGCCGTCGGGTAGCGGGGGCCTTCGGCGGGGAGCTGTTTTTT
TRBV18	TRBD2	.	TRBJ2-1	CASSRGLAGNNEQFF	TGTGCCAGCTCACGGGGACTAGCGGGGAACAATGAGCAGTTCTTC
TRBV3-1/TRBV3-2	TRBD1	.	TRBJ2-7	CASSQGGQGSYEQYF	TGTGCCAGCAGCCAAGGCGGACAGGGGTCCTACGAGCAGTACTTC
TRBV2	TRBD1	.	TRBJ1-4	CASIPDRNLNEKLFF	TGTGCCAGCATCCCGGACAGGAACCTTAATGAAAAACTGTTTTTT
TRBV15	TRBD2	.	TRBJ2-2	CATSTLAGGRTGELFF	TGTGCCACCAGCACCTTAGCGGGGGGACGCACCGGGGAGCTGTTTTTT
TRBV2	.	once	TRBJ2-7	CASSGTGHEQYF	TGTGCCAGCAGTGGGACCGGCCACGAGCAGTACTTC
TRBV7-9	.	few	TRBJ2-4	CASSLVGGAKNIQYF	TGTGCCAGCAGCCTCGTGGGGGGAGCCAAAAACATTCAGTACTTC
TRBV20-1	.	.	TRBJ1-1	CSAIVGWEAFF	TGCAGTGCTATTGTCGGTTGGGAAGCTTTCTTT
TRBV19	.	.	TRBJ1-1	CASSVSGTVGLRTEAFF	TGTGCCAGTAGTGTGTCAGGGACGGTCGGTCTGCGCACTGAAGCTTTCTTT
TRBV7-2	.	.	TRBJ2-2	CASSLVADAGELFF	TGTGCCAGCAGCTTAGTGGCAGACGCCGGGGAGCTGTTTTTT
TRBV7-2	TRBD2	.	TRBJ2-3	CASSPRGLAGAPDTQYF	TGTGCCAGCAGCCCCCGAGGACTAGCGGGGGCCCCAGATACGCAGTATTTT
TRBV10-3	.	.	TRBJ1-1	CAISERGNTEAFF	TGTGCCATCAGTGAGAGGGGGAACACTGAAGCTTTCTTT
TRBV18	TRBD1	.	TRBJ1-2	CASSRQGAEGYTF	TGTGCCAGCTCAAGACAGGGGGCTGAGGGCTACACCTTC
TRBV7-2	.	.	TRBJ2-1	CASSPYGVGAAEQFF	TGTGCCAGCAGCCCCTATGGGGTGGGGGCGGCGGAGCAGTTCTTC
TRBV5-1	.	.	TRBJ2-3	CASKLGAGFGTDTQYF	TGCGCCAGCAAATTGGGGGCTGGCTTTGGCACAGATACGCAGTATTTT
TRBV9	TRBD1	.	TRBJ2-6	CASSVGTGGFAGANVLTF	TGTGCCAGCAGCGTCGGGACAGGGGGCTTTGCTGGGGCCAACGTCCTGACTTTC
TRBV2	TRBD2	.	TRBJ2-1	CASSGRLAGFNEQFF	TGTGCCAGCAGTGGCCGACTAGCGGGGTTCAATGAGCAGTTCTTC
TRBV7-6	TRBD2	few	TRBJ2-1	CASSLAWSGNNEQFF	TGTGCCAGCAGCTTAGCGTGGAGCGGGAACAATGAGCAGTTCTTC
TRBV6-2/TRBV6-3	TRBD2	.	TRBJ2-1	CASSSGTSGTNEQFF	TGTGCCAGCAGCTCCGGGACTAGCGGGACTAATGAGCAGTTCTTC
TRBV2	.	.	TRBJ1-5	CASRGIEGSNQPQHF	TGTGCCAGCAGAGGGATTGAGGGGAGCAATCAGCCCCAGCATTTT
TRBV5-6	.	.	TRBJ1-2	CASSLVQADYGYTF	TGTGCCAGCAGCTTGGTTCAGGCGGACTATGGCTACACCTTC
TRBV19	TRBD1	.	TRBJ1-3	CASTRDRGRPTGNTIYF	TGTGCCAGCACCCGGGACAGGGGAAGGCCCACTGGAAACACCATATATTTT
TRBV2	TRBD2	.	TRBJ2-1	CASSERGPSGGYNEQFF	TGTGCCAGCAGTGAACGGGGTCCTAGCGGGGGTTACAATGAGCAGTTCTTC
TRBV7-9	.	few	TRBJ1-3	CASSFLSIGNTIYF	TGTGCCAGCAGCTTTCTCTCCATCGGAAACACCATATATTTT
TRBV4-1	TRBD2	.	TRBJ2-7	CASSHGLDRYEQYF	TGCGCCAGCAGCCACGGACTAGATAGGTACGAGCAGTACTTC
TRBV3-1/TRBV3-2	TRBD1	.	TRBJ2-7	CASSPPPGGLSEQYF	TGTGCCAGCAGCCCCCCCCCAGGGGGCCTAAGCGAGCAGTACTTC
TRBV6-5	TRBD1	few	TRBJ1-1	CASRQGQLNTEAFF	TGTGCCAGCAGGCAGGGACAGCTAAACACTGAAGCTTTCTTT
TRBV19	.	once	TRBJ1-3	CASTRGGSGNTIYF	TGTGCCAGTACCCGAGGGGGTAGCGGAAACACCATATATTTT
TRBV18	TRBD2	.	TRBJ2-7	CASSAGLAGAGHEQYF	TGTGCCAGCTCAGCGGGACTAGCGGGAGCGGGCCACGAGCAGTACTTC
TRBV4-1	.	once	TRBJ2-1	CASSERGPAYNEQFF	TGCGCCAGCAGCGAAAGGGGACCCGCCTACAATGAGCAGTTCTTC
TRBV6-1	.	.	TRBJ1-4	CASSEQPGRGEKLFF	TGTGCCAGCAGTGAACAGCCCGGCAGGGGTGAAAAACTGTTTTTT
TRBV28	.	.	TRBJ2-3	CASSFLSLSVADTQYF	TGTGCCAGCAGCTTCCTTAGTCTTTCTGTCGCAGATACGCAGTATTTT
TRBV4-2	TRBD2	.	TRBJ2-5	CASSQAFPSGRALGTQYF	TGTGCCAGCAGCCAAGCGTTCCCCAGCGGGAGGGCTCTGGGGACCCAGTACTTC
TRBV30	TRBD2	few	TRBJ2-5	CAWGEGLAGETQYF	TGTGCCTGGGGGGAGGGGCTAGCGGGAGAGACCCAGTACTTC
TRBV11-2	.	.	TRBJ2-5	CASSLGLVGQETQYF	TGTGCCAGCAGCTTAGGGCTGGTGGGGCAAGAGACCCAGTACTTC
TRBV5-4	TRBD2	.	TRBJ2-5	CASSRGGLAEETQYF	TGTGCCAGCAGCCGCGGGGGACTAGCAGAAGAGACCCAGTACTTC
TRBV11-3	.	.	TRBJ2-3	CASSLVSASTDTQYF	TGTGCCAGCAGCCTCGTGAGCGCTAGCACAGATACGCAGTATTTT